This TCR beta chain was recovered during a study of Graves' ophthalmopathy and Graves' hyperthyroidism. Findings and caveats of the study: Stable hyperthyroidism and ophthalmopathy were told apart by a 13-signature model, which achieved about 88% sensitivity and approximately 82% specificity. Detection in blood was also observed for most expanded thyroid clonotypes above 0.001 frequency.

RNA transcripts yielded amplified TCR beta CDR3 regions. Second-round multiplex PCR came after first-round RT-PCR with HTBI primers. From the multiplex PCR reads, TCRdb called clonotypes with MiXCR, one entry per CDR3 protein. The sample lists roughly 230,000 distinct CDR3 sequences; 20% to 25% were seen once. This clonotype was seen a few times. The antigen is not known. The CDR3 consists of 15 residues. Trimming stripped 6 bases from V and 4 bases from J, with 18 bases between. This chain uses TRBV12-3 or TRBV12-4 with TRBJ2-5; D is unclear. The specimen was peripheral blood. The sequence was collected from a woman aged 50 to 60 with Graves' ophthalmopathy. The CDR3 is CASSRRVGLLETQYF. CDR3 nucleotides: TGTGCCAGCAGCCGAAGGGTAGGGCTATTAGAGACCCAGTACTTC.